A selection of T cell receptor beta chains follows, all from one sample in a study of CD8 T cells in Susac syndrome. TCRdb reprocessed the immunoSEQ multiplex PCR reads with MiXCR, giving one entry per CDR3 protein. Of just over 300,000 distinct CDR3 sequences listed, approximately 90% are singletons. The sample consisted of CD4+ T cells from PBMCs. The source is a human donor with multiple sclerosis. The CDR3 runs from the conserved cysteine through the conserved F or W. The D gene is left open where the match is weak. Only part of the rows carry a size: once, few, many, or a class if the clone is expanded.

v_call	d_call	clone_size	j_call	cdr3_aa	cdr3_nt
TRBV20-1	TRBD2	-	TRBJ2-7	CSALRTSFEQYF	TGCAGTGCCCTCAGGACTAGTTTCGAGCAGTACTTC
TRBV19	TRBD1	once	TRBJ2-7	CASSEQGGHGEQYF	TGTGCCAGTAGTGAACAGGGGGGACACGGCGAGCAGTACTTC
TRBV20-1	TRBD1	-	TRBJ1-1	CSALTGVIDTEAFF	TGCAGTGCTCTAACAGGGGTTATTGACACTGAAGCTTTCTTT
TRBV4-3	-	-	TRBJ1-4	CASSQEMAGWEKLFF	TGCGCCAGCAGCCAAGAAATGGCAGGGTGGGAAAAACTGTTTTTT
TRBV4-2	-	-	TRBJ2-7	CASSRDDRISYEQYF	TGTGCCAGCAGCCGGGACGACAGGATTTCCTACGAGCAGTACTTC
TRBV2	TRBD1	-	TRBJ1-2	CASSEKGAGLGGYTF	TGTGCCAGCAGTGAAAAGGGGGCCGGGTTAGGTGGCTACACCTTC
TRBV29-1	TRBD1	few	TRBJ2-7	CSAKGTGHEQYF	TGCAGCGCGAAGGGGACAGGCCACGAGCAGTACTTC
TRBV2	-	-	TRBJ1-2	CASTGDNYGYTF	TGTGCCAGCACTGGGGATAACTATGGCTACACCTTC
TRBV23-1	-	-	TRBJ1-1	CASSHYSRTLKLFF	TGCGCCAGCAGTCATTACTCCCGAACACTGAAGCTTTTCTTT
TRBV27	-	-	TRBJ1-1	CASRPYDYWGFAFF	TGTGCCAGCAGACCCTACGATTATTGGGGGTTCGCTTTCTTT
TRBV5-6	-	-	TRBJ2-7	CASSFLSGPFYEQYF	TGTGCCAGCAGCTTTTTGTCCGGTCCGTTCTACGAGCAGTACTTC
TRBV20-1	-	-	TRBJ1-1	CSARGQNTEAFF	TGCAGTGCTAGAGGACAGAACACTGAAGCTTTCTTT
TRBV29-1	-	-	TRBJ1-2	CSVEDPQHVGVYYGYTF	TGCAGCGTTGAAGATCCTCAGCATGTAGGGGTGTACTATGGCTACACCTTC
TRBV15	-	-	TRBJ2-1	CATSRLWNEQFF	TGTGCCACCAGCCGTCTCTGGAATGAGCAGTTCTTC
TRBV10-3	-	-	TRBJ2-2	CAISPVAGELFF	TGTGCCATCAGTCCCGTAGCCGGGGAGCTGTTTTTT
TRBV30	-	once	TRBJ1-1	CAWSRPGATEAFF	TGTGCCTGGAGTAGGCCAGGGGCCACTGAAGCTTTCTTT
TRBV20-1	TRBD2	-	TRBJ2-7	CSASKRESVLGSYEQYF	TGCAGTGCTAGCAAGCGGGAGTCGGTTCTTGGCTCCTACGAGCAGTACTTC
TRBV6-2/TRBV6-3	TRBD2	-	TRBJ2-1	CASSLGTTYNEQFF	TGTGCCAGCAGCCTCGGGACTACGTACAATGAGCAGTTCTTC
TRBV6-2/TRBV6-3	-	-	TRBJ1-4	CASTSTNEKLFF	TGTGCCAGCACCAGTACTAATGAAAAACTGTTTTTT
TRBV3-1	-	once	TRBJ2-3	CASSHRGGRENTQYF	TGTGCCAGCAGCCATCGTGGGGGCAGGGAAAATACGCAGTATTTT
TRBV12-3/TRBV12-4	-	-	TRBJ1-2	CASSQHLNYGYTF	TGTGCCAGCAGCCAACACCTTAACTATGGCTACACCTTC
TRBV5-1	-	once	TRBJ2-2	CASSLVAGRYTGELFF	TGCGCCAGCAGCTTGGTGGCGGGACGATACACCGGGGAGCTGTTTTTT
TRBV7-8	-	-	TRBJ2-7	CASSRDGFRFSSYEQYF	TGTGCCAGCAGCCGAGACGGGTTTCGGTTTTCCTCCTACGAGCAGTACTTC
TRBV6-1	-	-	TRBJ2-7	CASSEGPRTYEQYF	TGTGCCAGCAGTGAAGGCCCTCGGACTTACGAGCAGTACTTC
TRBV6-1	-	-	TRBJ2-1	CASSVGPNEQFF	TGTGCCAGCAGTGTAGGTCCCAATGAGCAGTTCTTC
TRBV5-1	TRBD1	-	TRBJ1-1	CASSFADRGTEAFF	TGCGCCAGCAGCTTCGCCGACAGGGGCACTGAAGCTTTCTTT
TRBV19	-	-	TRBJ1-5	CASKHTRRGSRSNQPQHF	TGTGCCAGTAAACATACACGACGGGGGTCTCGAAGCAATCAGCCCCAGCATTTT
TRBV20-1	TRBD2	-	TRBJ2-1	CSARDPGTSGVNEQFF	TGCAGTGCTAGAGACCCCGGGACTAGCGGGGTAAATGAGCAGTTCTTC
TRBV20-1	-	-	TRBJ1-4	CSSLRDRTLFF	TGCAGTTCTCTCAGAGACCGGACGCTGTTTTTT
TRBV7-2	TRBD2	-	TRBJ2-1	CASSSNALAGEGDEQFF	TGTGCCAGCAGCTCGAACGCGCTAGCGGGGGAGGGAGATGAGCAGTTCTTC
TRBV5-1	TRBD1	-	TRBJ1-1	CASSLATGAEAFF	TGCGCCAGCAGCTTGGCCACAGGGGCCGAAGCTTTCTTT
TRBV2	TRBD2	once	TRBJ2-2	CASTRSGANTGELFF	TGTGCCAGCACCCGGAGCGGGGCCAACACCGGGGAGCTGTTTTTT
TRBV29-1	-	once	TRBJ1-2	CSAESGGLIGGYTF	TGCAGCGCTGAGTCCGGGGGTCTAATTGGTGGCTACACCTTC
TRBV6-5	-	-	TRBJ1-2	CASSYYTATPQDRFFYGYTF	TGTGCCAGCAGTTACTATACAGCCACCCCGCAAGATCGCTTCTTCTATGGCTACACCTTC
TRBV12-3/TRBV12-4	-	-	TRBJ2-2	CASTLTLPGELFF	TGTGCCAGCACCCTTACCCTCCCTGGGGAGCTGTTTTTT
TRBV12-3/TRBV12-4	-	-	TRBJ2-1	CASSFTRGNEQFF	TGTGCCAGCAGTTTTACTAGGGGTAATGAGCAGTTCTTC
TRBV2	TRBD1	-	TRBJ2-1	CASGRGQADQEQFF	TGTGCCAGCGGTAGGGGGCAGGCAGACCAAGAGCAGTTCTTC
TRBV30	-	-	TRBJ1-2	CAWSGTNYGYTF	TGTGCCTGGAGTGGTACTAACTATGGCTACACCTTC
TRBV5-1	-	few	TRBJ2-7	CASSLTTGPYEQYF	TGCGCCAGCAGCCTAACCACCGGACCCTACGAGCAGTACTTC
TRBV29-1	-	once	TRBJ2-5	CSGVVETQYF	TGCAGCGGTGTCGTCGAGACCCAGTACTTC
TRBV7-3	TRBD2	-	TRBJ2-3	CASSRGGTTDTQYF	TGTGCCAGCAGCCGGGGGGGGACCACAGATACGCAGTATTTT
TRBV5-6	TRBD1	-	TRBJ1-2	CASSFGPLQGAHGYTF	TGTGCCAGCAGCTTCGGTCCCCTACAGGGGGCGCATGGCTACACCTTC
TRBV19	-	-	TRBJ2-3	CASSLTGINPTDTQYF	TGTGCCAGTAGCCTCACAGGAATCAATCCCACAGATACGCAGTATTTT
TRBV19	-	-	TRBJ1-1	CASSISALRNTEAFF	TGTGCCAGTAGTATATCAGCCTTACGCAACACTGAAGCTTTCTTT
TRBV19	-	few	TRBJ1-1	CASSILRRTEAFF	TGTGCCAGTAGTATTCTGAGGAGGACTGAAGCTTTCTTT
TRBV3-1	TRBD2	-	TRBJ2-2	CASSQRGGAGELFF	TGTGCCAGCAGCCAACGGGGAGGGGCCGGGGAGCTGTTTTTT
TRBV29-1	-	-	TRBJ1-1	CSVAEGREATEAFF	TGCAGCGTTGCGGAGGGACGGGAAGCCACTGAAGCTTTCTTT
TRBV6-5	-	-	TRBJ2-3	CASSRGGRATDTQYF	TGTGCCAGCAGCCGCGGAGGACGGGCCACAGATACGCAGTATTTT
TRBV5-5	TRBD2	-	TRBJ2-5	CASSLTSGRIRETQYF	TGTGCCAGCAGCTTAACTAGCGGGAGGATCCGGGAGACCCAGTACTTC
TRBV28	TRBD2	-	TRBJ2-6	CASSIPGGAPGANVLTF	TGTGCCAGCAGTATCCCGGGAGGGGCGCCAGGGGCCAACGTCCTGACTTTC
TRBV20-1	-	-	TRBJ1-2	CSARHREIYGYTF	TGCAGTGCTAGACACAGGGAGATCTATGGCTACACCTTC
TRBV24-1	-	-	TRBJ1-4	CATSDHRQYGPNEKLFF	TGTGCCACCAGTGACCATCGACAGTATGGACCTAATGAAAAACTGTTTTTT
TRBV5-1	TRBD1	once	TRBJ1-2	CASSLEGRGYGYTF	TGCGCCAGCAGCCTGGAAGGCAGGGGGTATGGCTACACCTTC
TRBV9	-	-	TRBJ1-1	CASSVRGRGTEAFF	TGTGCCAGCAGCGTAAGGGGAAGGGGTACTGAAGCTTTCTTT
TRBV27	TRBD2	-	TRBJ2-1	CASSSGREVEQFF	TGTGCCAGCAGTTCGGGGCGGGAGGTTGAGCAGTTCTTC
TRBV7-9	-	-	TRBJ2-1	CASSATRTDPYNEQFF	TGTGCCAGCAGCGCCACCCGGACAGATCCCTACAATGAGCAGTTCTTC
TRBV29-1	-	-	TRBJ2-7	CSVPTGRGSYEQYF	TGCAGCGTTCCGACAGGGAGGGGCTCCTACGAGCAGTACTTC
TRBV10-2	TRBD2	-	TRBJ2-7	CASNPGLAAYEQYF	TGCGCCAGCAACCCCGGACTAGCCGCCTACGAGCAGTACTTC
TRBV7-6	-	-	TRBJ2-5	CASSFQPGASETQYF	TGTGCCAGCAGCTTTCAACCGGGAGCATCGGAGACCCAGTACTTC
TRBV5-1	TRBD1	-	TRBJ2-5	CASSSGQTGGSQETQYF	TGCGCCAGCAGCTCAGGGCAAACAGGGGGAAGCCAAGAGACCCAGTACTTC